This is a list of T cell receptor beta chains from one sample in a study of control samples from healthy donors and cancer patients. Profiling relied on immunoSEQ multiplex PCR, and the TCRdb table lists in-frame clones only, not all of them. The sample has 35,000 to 50,000 clones, more than 75% seen once. Sequenced: PBMCs. The receptor set was obtained from a woman aged 55 to 70 with lung cancer. The CDR3 runs from the conserved cysteine through the conserved F or W. A D gene is named only where the DNA matches it firmly. A clone size is listed for some rows: how often the clone was seen (once, few, many), or a class if it is expanded.

j_call: TRBJ1-2; clone_size: NA; d_call: NA; v_call: TRBV30; cdr3_aa: CAWSPLTYGYTF; cdr3_nt: TGTGCCTGGAGTCCACTAACCTATGGCTACACCTTC
j_call: TRBJ2-7; clone_size: NA; d_call: NA; v_call: TRBV11-3; cdr3_aa: CASSWDGTQSYEQYF; cdr3_nt: TGTGCCAGCAGCTGGGACGGGACGCAGTCCTACGAGCAGTACTTC
j_call: TRBJ1-6; clone_size: few; d_call: TRBD1; v_call: TRBV19; cdr3_aa: CATQGNNSPLHF; cdr3_nt: TGTGCCACACAGGGGAATAATTCACCCCTCCACTTT
j_call: TRBJ2-7; clone_size: NA; d_call: NA; v_call: TRBV11-3; cdr3_aa: CASSLGDPYEQYF; cdr3_nt: TGTGCCAGCAGCTTAGGGGACCCCTACGAGCAGTACTTC
j_call: TRBJ2-7; clone_size: NA; d_call: NA; v_call: TRBV27; cdr3_aa: CASSFGQFSYEQYF; cdr3_nt: TGTGCCAGCAGTTTCGGGCAGTTCTCCTACGAGCAGTACTTC
j_call: TRBJ2-7; clone_size: NA; d_call: NA; v_call: TRBV19; cdr3_aa: CASSIGGGEGYEQYF; cdr3_nt: TGTGCCAGTAGTATAGGAGGCGGGGAAGGCTACGAGCAGTACTTC
j_call: TRBJ2-5; clone_size: NA; d_call: NA; v_call: TRBV5-1; cdr3_aa: CASSLRAGGETQYF; cdr3_nt: TGCGCCAGCAGCTTGAGGGCAGGTGGGGAGACCCAGTACTTC
j_call: TRBJ2-3; clone_size: NA; d_call: NA; v_call: TRBV5-1; cdr3_aa: CASSLMLAGDTQYF; cdr3_nt: TGCGCCAGCAGCTTGATGTTAGCTGGGGATACGCAGTATTTT
j_call: TRBJ1-6; clone_size: NA; d_call: NA; v_call: TRBV5-1; cdr3_aa: CASSLEGNSPLHF; cdr3_nt: TGCGCCAGCAGCTTGGAAGGGAATTCACCCCTCCACTTT
j_call: TRBJ2-7; clone_size: once; d_call: NA; v_call: TRBV13; cdr3_aa: CASSSDGGSRVREQYF; cdr3_nt: TGTGCCAGCAGCTCGGACGGGGGCAGTAGGGTTCGCGAGCAGTACTTC
j_call: TRBJ2-2; clone_size: NA; d_call: NA; v_call: TRBV6-4; cdr3_aa: CASSDSIKAGELFF; cdr3_nt: TGTGCCAGCAGTGACTCGATTAAGGCCGGGGAGCTGTTTTTT
j_call: TRBJ2-3; clone_size: NA; d_call: TRBD2; v_call: TRBV4-3; cdr3_aa: CASSEEGLAGGIDTQYF; cdr3_nt: TGCGCCAGCAGCGAAGAGGGACTAGCGGGAGGAATAGATACGCAGTATTTT
j_call: TRBJ1-5; clone_size: NA; d_call: NA; v_call: TRBV4-3; cdr3_aa: CASSLEGDNQPQHF; cdr3_nt: TGCGCCAGCAGCCTGGAGGGAGACAATCAGCCCCAGCATTTT
j_call: TRBJ2-7; clone_size: few; d_call: TRBD1; v_call: TRBV19; cdr3_aa: CASSPGQGFEQYF; cdr3_nt: TGTGCCAGTAGTCCGGGACAGGGGTTCGAGCAGTACTTC
j_call: TRBJ2-5; clone_size: NA; d_call: NA; v_call: TRBV6-5; cdr3_aa: CASTQGHPQETQYF; cdr3_nt: TGTGCCAGCACCCAGGGACACCCCCAAGAGACCCAGTACTTC
j_call: TRBJ2-3; clone_size: NA; d_call: TRBD2; v_call: TRBV7-6; cdr3_aa: CASSKIGLAGGGTQYF; cdr3_nt: TGTGCCAGCAGTAAAATTGGACTAGCGGGAGGGGGTACGCAGTATTTT
j_call: TRBJ2-7; clone_size: NA; d_call: TRBD2; v_call: TRBV5-1; cdr3_aa: CASSWATSGRFEQYF; cdr3_nt: TGCGCCAGCAGCTGGGCGACTAGCGGGAGGTTCGAGCAGTACTTC